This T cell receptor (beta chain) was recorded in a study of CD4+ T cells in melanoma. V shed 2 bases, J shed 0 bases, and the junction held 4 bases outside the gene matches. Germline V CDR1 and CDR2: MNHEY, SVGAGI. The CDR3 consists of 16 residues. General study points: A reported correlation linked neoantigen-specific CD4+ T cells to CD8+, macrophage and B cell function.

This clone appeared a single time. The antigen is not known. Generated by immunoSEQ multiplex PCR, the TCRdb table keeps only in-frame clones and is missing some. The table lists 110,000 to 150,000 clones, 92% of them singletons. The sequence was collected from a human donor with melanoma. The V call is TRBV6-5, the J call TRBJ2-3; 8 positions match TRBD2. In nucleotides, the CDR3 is TGTGCCAGCAGTTACGCCTTAGCGGGGAGCACAGATACGCAGTATTTT. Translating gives CASSYALAGSTDTQYF.